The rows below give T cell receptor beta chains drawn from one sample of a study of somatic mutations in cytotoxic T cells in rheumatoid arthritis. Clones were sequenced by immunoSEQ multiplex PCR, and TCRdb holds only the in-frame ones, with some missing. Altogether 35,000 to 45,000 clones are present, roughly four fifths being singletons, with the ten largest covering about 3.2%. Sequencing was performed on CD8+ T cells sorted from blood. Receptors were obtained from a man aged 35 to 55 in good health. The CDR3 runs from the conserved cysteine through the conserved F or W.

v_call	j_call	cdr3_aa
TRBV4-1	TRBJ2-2	CASSRAAGNTGELFF
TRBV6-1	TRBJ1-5	CASSDLQGTQPQHF
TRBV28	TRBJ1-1	CASSLGGNTEAFF
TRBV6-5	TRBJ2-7	CASSWTSGSYEQYF
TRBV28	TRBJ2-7	CASSSGKGFDEQYF
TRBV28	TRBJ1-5	CASSSGLGLQPQHF
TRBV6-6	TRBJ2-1	CASSYLQLAGGNEQFF
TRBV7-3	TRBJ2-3	CASGGSAGDTQYF
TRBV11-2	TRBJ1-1	CASSSPTAFEAFF
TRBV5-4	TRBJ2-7	CASSPGDSYEQYF
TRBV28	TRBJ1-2	CASSLISDLQYGYTF
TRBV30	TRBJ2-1	CAWRAGTVHEQFF
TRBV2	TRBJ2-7	CASSPGTIYEQYF
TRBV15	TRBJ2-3	CATSGTATDTQYF
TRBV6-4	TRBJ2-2	CASSDGGGNTGELFF
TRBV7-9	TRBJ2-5	CASSHTEETQYF
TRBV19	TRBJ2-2	CASRTGVGTGELFF
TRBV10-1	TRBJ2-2	CASSPRAASGELFF
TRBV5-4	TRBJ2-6	CASRLEAGANVLTF
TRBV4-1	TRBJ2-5	CASSQTGGGGETQYF
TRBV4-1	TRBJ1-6	CASSQVGGNRYSPLHF
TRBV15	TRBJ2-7	CATSGDRSYEQYF
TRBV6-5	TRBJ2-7	CASSTFTGVGQYF
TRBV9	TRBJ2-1	CASSVATRGPTGEQFF
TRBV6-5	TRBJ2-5	CASSYRQGAQETQYF
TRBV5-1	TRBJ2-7	CASSLAQGTLYEQYF
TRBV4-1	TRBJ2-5	CASSQLTGPETQYF
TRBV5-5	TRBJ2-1	CASSLSLGGGEQFF
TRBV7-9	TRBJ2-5	CASSLARASGRDTQETQYF